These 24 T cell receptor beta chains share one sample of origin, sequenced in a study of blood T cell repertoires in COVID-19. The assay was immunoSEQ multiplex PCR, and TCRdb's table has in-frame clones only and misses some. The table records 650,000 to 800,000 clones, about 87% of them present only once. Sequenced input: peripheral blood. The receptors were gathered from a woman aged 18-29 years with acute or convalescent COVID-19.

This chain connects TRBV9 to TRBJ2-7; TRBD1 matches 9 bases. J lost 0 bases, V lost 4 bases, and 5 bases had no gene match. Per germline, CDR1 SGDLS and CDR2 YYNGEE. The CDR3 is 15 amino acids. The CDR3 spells CASSPMTGGSYEQYF. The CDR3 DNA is TGTGCCAGCAGCCCAATGACAGGGGGCTCCTACGAGCAGTACTTC.

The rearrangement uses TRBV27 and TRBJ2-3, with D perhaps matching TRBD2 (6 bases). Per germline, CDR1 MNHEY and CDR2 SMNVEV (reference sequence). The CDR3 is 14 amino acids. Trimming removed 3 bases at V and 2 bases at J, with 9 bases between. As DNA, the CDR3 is TGTGCCAGCAGTTTGGGGGGAAACACAGATACGCAGTATTTT. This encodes CASSLGGNTDTQYF.

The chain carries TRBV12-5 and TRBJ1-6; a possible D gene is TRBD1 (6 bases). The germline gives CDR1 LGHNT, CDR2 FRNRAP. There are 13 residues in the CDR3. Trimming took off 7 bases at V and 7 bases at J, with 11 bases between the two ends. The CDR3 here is CASVRTANSPLHF. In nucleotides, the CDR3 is TGTGCTAGTGTTCGGACAGCGAATTCACCCCTCCACTTT.

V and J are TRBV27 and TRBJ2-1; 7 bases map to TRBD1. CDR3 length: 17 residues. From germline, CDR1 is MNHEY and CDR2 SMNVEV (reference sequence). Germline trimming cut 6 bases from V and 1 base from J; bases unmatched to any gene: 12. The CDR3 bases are TGTGCCAGCAGCCAAACAGGGGTTTGGGGTTCCTACAATGAGCAGTTCTTC. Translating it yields CASSQTGVWGSYNEQFF.

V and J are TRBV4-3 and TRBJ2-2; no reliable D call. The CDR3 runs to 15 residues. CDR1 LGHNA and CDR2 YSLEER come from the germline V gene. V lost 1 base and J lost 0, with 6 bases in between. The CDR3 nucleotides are TGCGCCAGCAGCCAAGGCGTAGCGAACACCGGGGAGCTGTTTTTT. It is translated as CASSQGVANTGELFF.

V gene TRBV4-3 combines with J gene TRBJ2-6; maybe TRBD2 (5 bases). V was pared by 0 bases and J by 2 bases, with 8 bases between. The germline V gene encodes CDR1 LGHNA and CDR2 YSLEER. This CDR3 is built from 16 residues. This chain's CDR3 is CASSQDVGAGANVLTF. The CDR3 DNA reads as TGCGCCAGCAGCCAAGATGTCGGGGCTGGGGCCAACGTCCTGACTTTC.

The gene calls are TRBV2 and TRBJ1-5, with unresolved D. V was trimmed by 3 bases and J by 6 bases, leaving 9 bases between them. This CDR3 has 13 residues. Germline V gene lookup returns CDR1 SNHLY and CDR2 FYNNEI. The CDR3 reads CASSENYFQPQHF. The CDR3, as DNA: TGTGCCAGCAGTGAGAACTACTTTCAGCCCCAGCATTTT.

The CDR3: CATSRHQGDTEAFF. CDR3 DNA sequence: TGTGCCACCAGTCGTCACCAGGGGGACACTGAAGCTTTCTTT. V usage is TRBV15 and J usage is TRBJ1-1; 7 bases line up with TRBD1. CDR3 size: 14 residues. Trimming cost V 6 bases and J 3 bases; bases outside gene matches: 7. The germline gives CDR1 LNHNV, CDR2 YYDKDF (reference sequence).

The CDR3, as DNA: TGTGCCAGCAGCCCCCGGGGGGAAGCTTTCTTT. Its translation: CASSPRGEAFF. This rearrangement joins TRBV7-8 to TRBJ1-1; D is perhaps TRBD1 (5 bases). V was shortened by 5 bases and J by 8 bases, with 9 bases between the two germline ends. Germline-derived CDR1 and CDR2 are SGHVS and FQNEAQ. This CDR3 has 11 amino acids.

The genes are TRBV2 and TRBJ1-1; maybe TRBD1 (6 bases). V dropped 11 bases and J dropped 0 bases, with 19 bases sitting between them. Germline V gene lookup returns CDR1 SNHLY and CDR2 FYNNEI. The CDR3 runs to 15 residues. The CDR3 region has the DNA TGTGCCGCTTTCGGGGGGGCGGGCCTGAACACTGAAGCTTTCTTT. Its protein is CAAFGGAGLNTEAFF.

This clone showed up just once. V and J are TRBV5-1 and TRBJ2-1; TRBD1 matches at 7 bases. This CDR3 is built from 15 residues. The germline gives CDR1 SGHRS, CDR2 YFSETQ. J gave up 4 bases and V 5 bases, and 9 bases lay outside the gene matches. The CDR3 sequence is CASRSGQTRYNEQFF. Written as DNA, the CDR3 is TGCGCCAGCAGGTCGGGACAGACACGTTACAATGAGCAGTTCTTC.

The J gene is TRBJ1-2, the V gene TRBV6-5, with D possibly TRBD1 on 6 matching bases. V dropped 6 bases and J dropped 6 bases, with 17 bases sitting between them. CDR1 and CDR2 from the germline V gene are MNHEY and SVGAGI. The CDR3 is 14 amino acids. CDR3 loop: CASRAGGGLHGYTF. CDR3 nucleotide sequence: TGTGCCAGCAGGGCTGGGGGCGGGCTACATGGCTACACCTTC.

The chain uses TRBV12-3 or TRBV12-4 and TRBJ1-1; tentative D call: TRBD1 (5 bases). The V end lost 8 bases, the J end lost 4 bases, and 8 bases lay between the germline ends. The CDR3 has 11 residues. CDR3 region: CASGGSTEAFF. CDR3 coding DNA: TGTGCCAGCGGGGGGAGCACTGAAGCTTTCTTT.

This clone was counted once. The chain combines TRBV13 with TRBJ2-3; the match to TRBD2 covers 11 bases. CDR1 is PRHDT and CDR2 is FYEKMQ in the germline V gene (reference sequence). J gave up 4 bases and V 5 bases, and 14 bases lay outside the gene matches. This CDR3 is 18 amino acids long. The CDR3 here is CASSIMVPSGGMSDTQYF. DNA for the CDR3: TGTGCCAGCAGCATCATGGTCCCTAGCGGGGGGATGTCAGATACGCAGTATTTT.

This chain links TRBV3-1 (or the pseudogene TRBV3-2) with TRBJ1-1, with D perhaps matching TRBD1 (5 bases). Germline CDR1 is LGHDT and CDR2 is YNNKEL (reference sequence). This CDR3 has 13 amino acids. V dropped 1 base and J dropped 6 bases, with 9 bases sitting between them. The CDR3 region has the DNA TGTGCCAGCAGCCAAGGGACACGGGCTGAAGCTTTCTTT. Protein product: CASSQGTRAEAFF.

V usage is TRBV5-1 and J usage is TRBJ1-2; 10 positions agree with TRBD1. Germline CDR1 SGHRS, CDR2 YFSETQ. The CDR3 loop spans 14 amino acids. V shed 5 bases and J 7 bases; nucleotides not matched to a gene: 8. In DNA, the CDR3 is TGCGCCAGCAGTTCCGGGACAGGGGTTGTTGGCTACACCTTC. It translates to CASSSGTGVVGYTF.

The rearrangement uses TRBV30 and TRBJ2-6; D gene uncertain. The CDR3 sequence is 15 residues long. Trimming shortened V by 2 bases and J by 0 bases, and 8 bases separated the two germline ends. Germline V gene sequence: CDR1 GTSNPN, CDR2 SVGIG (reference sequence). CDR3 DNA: TGTGCCTGGAGTCCGGTGTCCTCTGGGGCCAACGTCCTGACTTTC. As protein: CAWSPVSSGANVLTF.

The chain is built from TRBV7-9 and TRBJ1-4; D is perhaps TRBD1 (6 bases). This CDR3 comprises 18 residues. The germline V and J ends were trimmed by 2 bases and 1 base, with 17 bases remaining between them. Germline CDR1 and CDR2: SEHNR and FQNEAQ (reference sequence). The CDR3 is CASSLFPTGHRTNEKLFF. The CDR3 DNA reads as TGTGCCAGCAGCTTATTCCCCACAGGGCATAGAACTAATGAAAAACTGTTTTTT.

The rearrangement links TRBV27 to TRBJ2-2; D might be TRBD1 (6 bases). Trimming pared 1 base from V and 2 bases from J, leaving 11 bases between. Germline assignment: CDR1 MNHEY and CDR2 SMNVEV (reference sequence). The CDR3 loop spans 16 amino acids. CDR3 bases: TGTGCCAGCAGTTTATGGGACAACCTAAACACCGGGGAGCTGTTTTTT. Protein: CASSLWDNLNTGELFF.

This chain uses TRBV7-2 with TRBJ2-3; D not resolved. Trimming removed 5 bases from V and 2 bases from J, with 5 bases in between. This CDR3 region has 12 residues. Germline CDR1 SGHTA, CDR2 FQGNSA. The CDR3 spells CASSTNTDTQYF. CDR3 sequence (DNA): TGTGCCAGCAGCACTAACACAGATACGCAGTATTTT.

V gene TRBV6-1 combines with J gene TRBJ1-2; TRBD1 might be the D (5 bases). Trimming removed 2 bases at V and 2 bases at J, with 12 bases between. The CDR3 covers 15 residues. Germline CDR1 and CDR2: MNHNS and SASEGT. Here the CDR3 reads CASSEFPGPNYGYTF. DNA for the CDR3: TGTGCCAGCAGTGAATTCCCAGGGCCCAACTATGGCTACACCTTC.

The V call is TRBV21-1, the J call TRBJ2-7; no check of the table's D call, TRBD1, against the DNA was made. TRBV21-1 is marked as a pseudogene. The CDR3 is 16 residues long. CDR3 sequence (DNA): TGTGCCAGCACGCCTTGGGGCAGCAAAAGCTCCTACGAGCAGTACTTC. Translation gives CASTPWGSKSSYEQYF.

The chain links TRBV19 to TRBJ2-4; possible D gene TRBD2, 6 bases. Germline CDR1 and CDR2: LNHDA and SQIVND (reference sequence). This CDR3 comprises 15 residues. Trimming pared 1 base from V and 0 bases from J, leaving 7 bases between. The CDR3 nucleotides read TGTGCCAGTAGTATAGGAGCGGGAGCCAAAAACATTCAGTACTTC. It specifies CASSIGAGAKNIQYF.

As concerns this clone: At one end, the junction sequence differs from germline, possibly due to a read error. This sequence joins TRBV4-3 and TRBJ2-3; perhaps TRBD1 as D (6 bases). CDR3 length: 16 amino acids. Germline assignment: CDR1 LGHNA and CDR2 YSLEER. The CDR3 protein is CASNQDLNRAPDTQYF. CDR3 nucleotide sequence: TGCGCCAGCAACCAAGATTTGAACAGGGCACCAGATACGCAGTATTTT.